The sequence of this TCR beta chain was determined in a study of CXCR4 blockade with PD-1 therapy in pancreatic cancer. Study results and limitations: Frequent tumor clones were encoded by many distinct rearrangements, suggesting shared antigens.

Only in-frame clones appear in the TCRdb table, and some are missing; sequencing was by immunoSEQ multiplex PCR. The sample shows some 760 clones, roughly 40% of them seen only once. As for this clone: Its antigen remains unknown.

Per the germline V gene, CDR1 is KGHSH and CDR2 is LQKENI. The V gene lost 1 base and the J gene lost 6 bases, with 6 bases spanning the gap. This CDR3 region has 13 residues. The chain couples TRBV18 to TRBJ2-2; D gene unclear. The sample comprised tumor tissue. The receptor was isolated from a human donor with pancreatic ductal adenocarcinoma. The CDR3 sequence is CASSPLTPGELFF. Written as DNA, the CDR3 is TGTGCCAGCTCACCACTGACCCCCGGGGAGCTGTTTTTT.